This T cell receptor (beta chain) was sequenced during a study of blood T cell repertoires in COVID-19. About the research overall: From the United States, Italy and Spain came samples of acute and convalescent COVID-19.

In the original workflow: For nucleated cells, counts were estimated from reference gene primer amplification. Using immunoSEQ multiplex PCR, the repertoire was profiled, and TCRdb retains in-frame clones only, with some absent. V, J and clone size were drawn from that table, and D and trimming were deduced from the DNA. The sample has 390,000 or so clones, almost 90% seen once; the top ten hold 6.5%. This clone was observed once. This CDR3 has 13 amino acids. The V gene's germline CDR1 is MNHEY and CDR2 SVGAGI. V lost 7 bases and J lost 6; bases outside the gene matches: 7. The sequence was obtained from a man between 18 and 29 years old with active or convalescent COVID-19. The chain has TRBV6-5 and TRBJ2-7; 9 bases align to TRBD1. The sample taken for sequencing was peripheral blood. The CDR3, as DNA: TGTGCCAGCACTAGGGGACAGGGAGGCGAGCAGTACTTC. Residues: CASTRGQGGEQYF.